This T cell receptor beta chain came from a study of molecular identifiers for immune sequencing clone quantification (dated by TCRdb to between 2017 and 2018). In terms of the full investigation: In a replicate experiment, RNA from roughly 18,000 or 92,000 naive CD8 T cells was split into five aliquots, four of which were sequenced. CD8 T cells were used in a methods study to benchmark molecular-identifier clustering-based TCR repertoire sequencing (MIDCIRS) and TCR RNA copy counting. What the research found in general, with its limitations: Approximately 3.1 recovered TCR RNA copies per cell were obtained by modeling, versus about ten by digital PCR, implying a capture efficiency of approximately 27%. A single cell's worth of spiked-in Jurkat TCR RNA was reported detectable even among under 1.1 million naive CD8 T cells. When barcode sub-clustering was not used, chimeric consensus sequences inflated TCR diversity, with chimeras reaching as high as 47%. In CMV-specific effector cells, over 99% of molecules were held by clones above 20 RNA copies, whereas under 1% of molecules were held by such clones in naive cells. Spiked-in Jurkat TCR RNA (about ten copies' worth), which is not part of the donor repertoire, was contained in the naive libraries. Highly expanded clone sizes could be underestimated if identical TCR molecules share a barcode.

The library was prepared using PCR. Sequencing was carried out with a NextSeq 500. Preparation of bulk TCR libraries followed a previously described approach, with the TCR primers listed in Table S5. The Qiagen AllPrep DNA/RNA kit was used to purify total RNA. Before any analysis, reads coming from multiple sequencing runs of the same library were combined into one pool. The source study handled its data this way. Reads were retained only if the reads had an exact TCR constant sequence, and the retained reads were trimmed to 150 nt and grouped according to their 12-nt molecular barcodes. Reads within each barcode group were sub-clustered using a 15% Levenshtein threshold, and quality-weighted consensus sequences were constructed for each RNA molecule. Non-functional sequences were removed, as were lower-count sequences one edit away from another. Based on a fit of two negative binomial distributions, barcode sub-clusters having less than 20% of the maximum read count were discarded. TCRdb reprocessing: public reads trimmed at Q25 with fastp, clones called with MiXCR, in-frame beta chains kept. Merged by CDR3 protein, the rows form single entries marked with the most common genes and DNA. These V and J calls derive from TCRdb rather than the authors' analysis. The sample has around 320,000 distinct CDR3 sequences on record, roughly a quarter of them singletons. Roughly 0.7% of the sample is held by the ten biggest clonotypes.

Naive CD8 T cell libraries were made from around 18,000 to 910,000 sorted cells using 10%, 30% or 50% of purified RNA. Naive CD8 T cells, defined as CD8+CD4-CCR7+CD45RA+, were FACS-sorted into RLT Plus buffer on a BD FACSAria II. Roughly ten TCR copies' worth of Jurkat RNA were spiked into roughly 20,000-1,000,000 naive CD8 T cell samples to test detection sensitivity. Enrichment of CD8 T cells was performed with RosetteSep CD8+ T Cell Enrichment Cocktail and Ficoll-Paque, after which ACK red cell lysis was carried out. Of note for this clonotype: It has no known antigen specificity. Base-call qualities are not available, and no considerably larger clone is one nucleotide away.

The sample was naive CD8+ T cells from blood, with Jurkat cell RNA spiked in. The cell subset or site label corresponds to: FACS-sorted CD8+CD4-CCR7+CD45RA+ naive T cells. The receptor's source is a human donor in good health. Some libraries in this study had Jurkat cell RNA spiked in.

This receptor has the CDR3 CSVEWLAGYDEQFF. The DNA reads TGCAGCGTTGAATGGCTAGCGGGTTACGATGAGCAGTTCTTC. The chain employs TRBV29-1 and TRBJ2-1; TRBD2 agrees with 8 junctional bases. Measured from the cysteine to the phenylalanine, the CDR3 is 14 residues long. The sequence is cut down to CDR3 DNA, 42 bases in frame from base 1. The germline V gene yields SQVTM for CDR1 and ANQGSEA for CDR2. At the junction V is shortened by 2 bases and J by 8 bases; bases outside the gene matches: 8.